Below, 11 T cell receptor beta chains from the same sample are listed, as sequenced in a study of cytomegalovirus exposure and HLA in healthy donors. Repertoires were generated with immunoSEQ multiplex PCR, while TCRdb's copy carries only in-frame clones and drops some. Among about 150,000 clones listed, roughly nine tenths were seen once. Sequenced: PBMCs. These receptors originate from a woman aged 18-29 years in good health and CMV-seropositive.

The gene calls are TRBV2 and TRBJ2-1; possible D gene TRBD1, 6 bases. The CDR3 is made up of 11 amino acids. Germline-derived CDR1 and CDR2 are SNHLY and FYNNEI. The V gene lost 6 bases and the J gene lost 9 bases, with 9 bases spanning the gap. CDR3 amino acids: CASRQGIEQFF. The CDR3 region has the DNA TGTGCCAGCAGACAGGGTATTGAGCAGTTCTTC.

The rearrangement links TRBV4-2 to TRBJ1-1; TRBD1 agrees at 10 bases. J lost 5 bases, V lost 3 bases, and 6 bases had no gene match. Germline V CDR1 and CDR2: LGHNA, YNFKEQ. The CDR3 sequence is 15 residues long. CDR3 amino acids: CASSHGTGDGTEAFF. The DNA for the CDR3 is TGTGCCAGCAGCCATGGGACAGGGGACGGAACTGAAGCTTTCTTT.

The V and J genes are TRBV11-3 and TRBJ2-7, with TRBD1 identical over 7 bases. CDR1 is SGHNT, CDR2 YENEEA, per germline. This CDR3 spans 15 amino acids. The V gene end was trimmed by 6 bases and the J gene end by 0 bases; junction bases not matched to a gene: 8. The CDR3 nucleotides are TGTGCCAGCAGGGACAGGACGGTGAGCTCCTACGAGCAGTACTTC. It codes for CASRDRTVSSYEQYF.

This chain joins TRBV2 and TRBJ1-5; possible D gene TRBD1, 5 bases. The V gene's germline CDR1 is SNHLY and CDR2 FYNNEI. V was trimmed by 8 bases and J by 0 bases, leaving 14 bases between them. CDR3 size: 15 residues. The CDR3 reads CASVGQPGSNQPQHF. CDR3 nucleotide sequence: TGTGCCAGCGTCGGACAACCCGGTAGCAATCAGCCCCAGCATTTT.

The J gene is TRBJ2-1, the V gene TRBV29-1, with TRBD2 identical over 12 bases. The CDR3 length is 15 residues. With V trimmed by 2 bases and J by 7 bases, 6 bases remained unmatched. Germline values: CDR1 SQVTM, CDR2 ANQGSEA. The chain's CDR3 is CSVEKGLAGMNEQFF. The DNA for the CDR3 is TGCAGCGTTGAAAAAGGACTAGCGGGAATGAATGAGCAGTTCTTC.

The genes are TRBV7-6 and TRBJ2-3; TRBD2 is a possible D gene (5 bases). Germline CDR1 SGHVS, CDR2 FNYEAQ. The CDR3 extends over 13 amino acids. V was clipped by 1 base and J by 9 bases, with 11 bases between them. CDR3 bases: TGTGCCAGCAGCTTAGGACATAGGGAGACGCAGTATTTT. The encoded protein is CASSLGHRETQYF.

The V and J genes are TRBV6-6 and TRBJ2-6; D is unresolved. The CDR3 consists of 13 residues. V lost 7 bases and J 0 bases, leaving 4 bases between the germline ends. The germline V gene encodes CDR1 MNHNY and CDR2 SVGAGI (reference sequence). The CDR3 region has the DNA TGTGCCAGCATACTCTCTGGGGCCAACGTCCTGACTTTC. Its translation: CASILSGANVLTF.

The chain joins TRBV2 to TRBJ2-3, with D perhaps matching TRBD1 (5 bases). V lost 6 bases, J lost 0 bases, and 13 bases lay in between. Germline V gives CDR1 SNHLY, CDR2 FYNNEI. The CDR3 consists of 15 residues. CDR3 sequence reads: CASRPRATSTDTQYF. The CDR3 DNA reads TGTGCCAGCAGGCCCAGGGCTACCAGCACAGATACGCAGTATTTT.

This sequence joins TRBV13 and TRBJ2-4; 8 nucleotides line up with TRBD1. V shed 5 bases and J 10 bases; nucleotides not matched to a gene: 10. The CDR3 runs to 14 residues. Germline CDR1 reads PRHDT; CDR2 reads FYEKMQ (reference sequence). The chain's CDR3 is CASSISDRALIQYF. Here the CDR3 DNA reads TGTGCCAGCAGCATATCGGACAGGGCCCTTATTCAGTACTTC.

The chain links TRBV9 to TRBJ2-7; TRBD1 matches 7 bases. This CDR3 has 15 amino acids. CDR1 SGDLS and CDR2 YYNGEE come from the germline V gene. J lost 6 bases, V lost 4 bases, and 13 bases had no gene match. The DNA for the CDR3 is TGTGCCAGCAGCCCCTCCCTCCGACAGGGCGTCGAGCAGTACTTC. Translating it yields CASSPSLRQGVEQYF.

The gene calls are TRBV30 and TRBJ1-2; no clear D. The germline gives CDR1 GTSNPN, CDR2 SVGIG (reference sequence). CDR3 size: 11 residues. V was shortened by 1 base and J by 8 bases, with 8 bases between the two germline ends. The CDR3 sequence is CAWSGGGGYTF. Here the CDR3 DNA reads TGTGCCTGGAGTGGAGGTGGAGGCTACACCTTC. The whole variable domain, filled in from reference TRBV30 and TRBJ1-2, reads SQTIHQWPATLVQPVGSPLSLECTVEGTSNPNLYWYRQAAGRGLQLLFYSVGIGQISSEVPQNLSASRPQDRQFILSSKKLLLSDSGFYLCAWSGGGGYTFGSGTRLTVV.